Reported below is one T cell receptor beta chain. V was cut by 3 bases and J by 4 bases, with 12 bases left in between. CDR1 SGHAT and CDR2 FQNNGV come from the germline V gene. This CDR3 has 14 amino acids. Sequencing was performed with immunoSEQ multiplex PCR; in TCRdb, only in-frame clones are kept and a portion is missing. The sample holds over 150,000 clones, around nine tenths seen once. The sample belongs to a study of blood T cell repertoires in COVID-19. Looking at the study overall: Both acute and convalescent COVID-19 samples were obtained from the United States, Italy and Spain. PBMCs, B-cell-depleted T cells, or T cells were the source of the cDNA or gDNA that made up the material.

Seattle researchers signed up patients amid active infection and tracked them longitudinally. The sample consisted of peripheral blood. The rearrangement links TRBV11-2 to TRBJ1-1; no reliable D call. The TCR originated in a woman aged 65 to 85 with COVID-19, enrolled during active disease. CDR3 nucleotides: TGTGCCAGCAGCTTTCCGGGGATAGGCACTGAAGCTTTCTTT. Translation: CASSFPGIGTEAFF.